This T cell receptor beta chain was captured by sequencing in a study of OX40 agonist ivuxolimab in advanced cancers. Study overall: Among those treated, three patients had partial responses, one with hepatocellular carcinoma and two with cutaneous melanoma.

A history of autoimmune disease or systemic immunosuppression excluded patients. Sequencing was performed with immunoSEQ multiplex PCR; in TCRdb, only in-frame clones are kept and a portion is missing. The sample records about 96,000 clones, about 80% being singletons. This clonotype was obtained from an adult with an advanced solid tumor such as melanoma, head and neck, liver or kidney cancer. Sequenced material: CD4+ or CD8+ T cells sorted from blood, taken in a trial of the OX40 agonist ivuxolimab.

CDR3: CASSATGYNTEAFF. The CDR3 region has the DNA TGTGCCAGCAGTGCCACAGGTTACAACACTGAAGCTTTCTTT. The chain couples TRBV25-1 to TRBJ1-1, with D perhaps TRBD1 (5 bases). This CDR3 has 14 residues. The V end lost 4 bases, the J end lost 2 bases, and 11 bases lay between the germline ends. The V gene's germline CDR1 is MGHDK and CDR2 SYGVNS.